This TCR beta chain emerged from a study of blood T cells in healthy people across ages. Whole-study results and caveats: Unknown CMV status may confound age-related changes in expanded clones.

With regard to this clonotype: Its cognate antigen is unknown.

Through a sample-barcoded 5' primer and a J-beta primer mix, a second PCR was run for roughly 6 to 12 cycles. Each TCR beta cDNA got a 12-nucleotide random molecular identifier. TCRdb re-called the 5' RACE reads through MiXCR, storing one row per CDR3 protein. This table holds about 1.8 million distinct CDR3 sequences, around 48% found once. CDR1 and CDR2 (germline): SGHVS, FQNEAQ. The V and J ends lost 0 bases and 11 bases respectively, with 10 bases between them. This CDR3 has 12 amino acids. The receptor was isolated from a woman between 35 and 50 years old in good health. Material for sequencing was blood. This chain links TRBV7-8 with TRBJ2-5, with D possibly being TRBD2 (5 bases). CDR3 bases: TGTGCCAGCAGCTTAGCGCTGGAGGTTCAGTACTTC. Translation: CASSLALEVQYF.